These 25 T cell receptor beta chains came from one sample sequenced in a study of T cell repertoires in cytomegalovirus infection. MiXCR was run by TCRdb on the reads, yielding one entry per CDR3 protein. This table has around 260,000 distinct CDR3 sequences, about 25% appearing once. Material: PBMCs. Receptors were obtained from a human donor in good health (CMV status not recorded). Some clones in this sample may be carry-over from other donors' samples.

The chain carries TRBV6-1 and TRBJ2-3, with a tentative D call TRBD2 (6 bases). This CDR3 region has 15 residues. Germline CDR1 is MNHNS and CDR2 is SASEGT. Trimming pared 1 base from V and 7 bases from J, leaving 15 bases between. CDR3 residues: CASSEERAGWYTQYF. CDR3 nucleotide sequence: TGTGCCAGCAGTGAAGAGCGGGCAGGATGGTATACGCAGTATTTT.

V usage is TRBV20-1 and J usage is TRBJ2-5; TRBD1 might be the D (5 bases). This CDR3 is built from 16 residues. V gave up 5 bases and J gave up 2 bases, with 21 bases separating them. CDR1 and CDR2 from the germline V gene are DFQATT and SNEGSKA (reference sequence). Here the CDR3 reads CSAPKWGGDKQETQYF. In nucleotides, the CDR3 is TGCAGTGCTCCCAAGTGGGGCGGAGACAAACAAGAGACCCAGTACTTC.

This clonotype appeared many times. V gene TRBV7-2 combines with J gene TRBJ2-1; D is possibly TRBD2 (5 bases). The CDR3 has 17 residues. Germline CDR1 is SGHTA and CDR2 is FQGNSA. V was trimmed by 1 base and J by 2 bases, leaving 15 bases between them. Written as DNA, the CDR3 is TGTGCCAGCAGCTTAGATCGGCTAGCTATTGCCTACAATGAGCAGTTCTTC. This encodes CASSLDRLAIAYNEQFF.

This clonotype was seen ten or more times. This rearrangement joins TRBV7-6 to TRBJ2-3; D possibly corresponds to TRBD2 (6 bases). Germline assignment: CDR1 SGHVS and CDR2 FNYEAQ. The CDR3 is 17 residues long. The V gene lost 0 bases and the J gene lost 0 bases, with 13 bases spanning the gap. The CDR3 protein is CASSLAWEVTSTDTQYF. CDR3 nucleotides: TGTGCCAGCAGCTTAGCATGGGAGGTTACTAGCACAGATACGCAGTATTTT.

This clonotype was detected only a few times. The rearrangement joins TRBV18 to TRBJ2-7; D may correspond to TRBD1 or TRBD2 (5 bases each). Between the trimmed V and J ends, which lost 1 base and 0 bases, there was a span of 10 bases. The CDR3 is 15 residues long. CDR1 KGHSH and CDR2 LQKENI come from the germline V gene. The CDR3 region is CASSPRTGLSYEQYF. The CDR3 coding sequence is TGTGCCAGCTCACCACGGACGGGGCTCTCCTACGAGCAGTACTTC.

This clonotype has only a few counts. The rearrangement links TRBV28 to TRBJ1-3; D is ambiguous. Germline CDR1 and CDR2: MDHEN and SYDVKM. This CDR3 has 15 residues. Trimming removed 6 bases at V and 4 bases at J, with 16 bases between. Here the CDR3 DNA reads TGTGCCAGCAGCCAGTTCGGCGGCCGCGGAAACACCATATATTTT. This encodes CASSQFGGRGNTIYF.

This chain connects TRBV4-3 to TRBJ2-5; 14 nucleotides match TRBD2. The CDR3 is made up of 17 amino acids. V was pared by 5 bases and J by 3 bases, with 8 bases of the junction left unmatched. The germline V gene encodes CDR1 LGHNA and CDR2 YSLEER. The CDR3: CASSKGAGLAGEETQYF. The CDR3 DNA reads TGCGCCAGCAGCAAAGGAGCGGGACTAGCGGGAGAAGAGACCCAGTACTTC.

This clonotype has just a few counts. The chain carries TRBV7-2 and TRBJ2-1, with 11 bases aligning to TRBD1. V dropped 7 bases and J dropped 7; count of bases not matched to a gene: 6. This CDR3 has 14 residues. Germline CDR1 SGHTA, CDR2 FQGNSA. The CDR3 DNA is TGTGCCAGCAACCCTGGGGACAGGGGGAATGAGCAGTTCTTC. As protein: CASNPGDRGNEQFF.

This clonotype has a handful of counts. The chain recombines TRBV7-6 with TRBJ2-1; 10 positions agree with TRBD2. The CDR3 is made up of 16 amino acids. The V gene end was trimmed by 4 bases and the J gene end by 4 bases; junction bases not matched to a gene: 7. The V gene's germline CDR1 is SGHVS and CDR2 FNYEAQ. This CDR3 is CASSSSLAGVYNEQFF. CDR3 in DNA: TGTGCCAGCAGCTCCTCTCTAGCGGGAGTGTACAATGAGCAGTTCTTC.

The genes are TRBV19 and TRBJ1-5; D possibly corresponds to TRBD1 (5 bases). V was clipped by 2 bases and J by 0 bases, with 14 bases between them. Germline V gene sequence: CDR1 LNHDA, CDR2 SQIVND (reference sequence). This CDR3 contains 17 residues. This chain's CDR3 is CASSISRSGGSNQPQHF. In nucleotides, the CDR3 is TGTGCCAGTAGTATATCCAGGAGCGGGGGTAGCAATCAGCCCCAGCATTTT.

The chain carries TRBV7-6 and TRBJ2-7, with TRBD1 identical over 12 bases. V was clipped by 4 bases and J by 3 bases; unmatched bases: 7. Germline V CDR1 and CDR2: SGHVS, FNYEAQ. CDR3 length: 16 amino acids. The CDR3 DNA sequence: TGTGCCAGCAGCTCATCCGGGACAGGGGGCTTCTACGAGCAGTACTTC. Amino acid sequence: CASSSSGTGGFYEQYF. The complete variable domain, with remaining parts taken from reference TRBV7-6 and TRBJ2-7, reads GAGVSQSPRYKVTKRGQDVALRCDPISGHVSLYWYRQALGQGPEFLTYFNYEAQQDKSGLPNDRFSAERPEGSISTLTIQRTEQRDSAMYRCASSSSGTGGFYEQYFGPGTRLTVT.

This clonotype was observed once. The V call is TRBV28, the J call TRBJ1-2; no reliable D call. Germline V lookup: CDR1 MDHEN, CDR2 SYDVKM. V gave up 1 base and J gave up 4 bases, with 7 bases separating them. This CDR3 is built from 13 residues. The DNA of the CDR3 is TGTGCCAGCAGTTTATCCCTTTTCTATGGCTACACCTTC. The encoded protein is CASSLSLFYGYTF.

A few counts support this clonotype. V usage is TRBV20-1 and J usage is TRBJ2-5; TRBD2 agrees at 9 bases. Per the germline V gene, CDR1 is DFQATT and CDR2 is SNEGSKA (reference sequence). Trimming cost V 6 bases and J 4 bases; bases outside gene matches: 9. This CDR3 spans 14 amino acids. The CDR3 sequence is CSALTTSGLETQYF. CDR3 DNA: TGCAGTGCCCTAACGACTAGCGGTTTAGAGACCCAGTACTTC.

There are a few counts of this clonotype. The V call is TRBV11-2, the J call TRBJ2-1, with 13 nucleotides matching TRBD2. The germline gives CDR1 SGHAT, CDR2 FQNNGV. The CDR3 sequence is 15 residues long. Losses at the gene ends were 5 bases for V and 9 bases for J; bases not matched to a gene: 7. The CDR3 region has the DNA TGTGCCAGCAGCCTACTAGCGGGGGGGCCTAGTGAGCAGTTCTTC. Amino acid sequence: CASSLLAGGPSEQFF. The whole variable domain, remainder taken from reference TRBV11-2 and TRBJ2-1, is EAGVAQSPRYKIIEKRQSVAFWCNPISGHATLYWYQQILGQGPKLLIQFQNNGVVDDSQLPKDRFSAERLKGVDSTLKIQPAKLEDSAVYLCASSLLAGGPSEQFFGPGTRLTVL.

This clonotype was seen a handful of times. V and J are TRBV12-3 or TRBV12-4 and TRBJ2-7, with a possible D match to TRBD2 (5 bases). The CDR3 sequence is 14 residues long. With 5 bases removed from V and 3 bases from J, the gap between germline ends came to 14 bases. The CDR3 reads CASSRTGNFYEQYF. The CDR3 bases are TGTGCCAGCAGTAGAACCGGGAACTTCTACGAGCAGTACTTC.

The genes are TRBV7-2 and TRBJ1-1; no definite D call. CDR1 is SGHTA, CDR2 FQGNSA, per germline. V was cut by 5 bases and J by 4 bases, with 8 bases left in between. This CDR3 is built from 12 residues. CDR3 amino acids: CASSRLLTEAFF. For the CDR3, the DNA is TGTGCCAGCAGCCGACTACTCACTGAAGCTTTCTTT.

The chain uses TRBV12-5 and TRBJ2-2; 7 bases map to TRBD2. Trimming took 1 base from V and 5 from J; bases not matched to a gene: 7. CDR3 length: 16 amino acids. From germline, CDR1 is LGHNT and CDR2 FRNRAP. This chain's CDR3 is CASGLGHGRRTGELFF. The CDR3 DNA follows: TGTGCTAGTGGTTTGGGACACGGGAGGAGGACCGGGGAGCTGTTTTTT.

This clonotype was counted a single time. This chain connects TRBV11-3 to TRBJ1-1, with 7 bases identical to TRBD1. The length of the CDR3 is 16 residues. CDR1 is SGHNT and CDR2 is YENEEA in the germline V gene. J was trimmed by 3 bases and V by 0 bases; bases with no gene match: 7. The chain's CDR3 is CASSLDEGAYDTEAFF. Written as DNA, the CDR3 is TGTGCCAGCAGCTTAGACGAGGGGGCCTACGACACTGAAGCTTTCTTT.

The CDR3 is CSARWPSTEAFF. Written as DNA, the CDR3 is TGCAGTGCTAGGTGGCCGAGCACTGAAGCTTTCTTT. This chain joins TRBV20-1 and TRBJ1-1; D is unresolved. V shed 3 bases and J shed 4 bases, with 9 bases lying between them. Germline V gene data show CDR1 as DFQATT and CDR2 as SNEGSKA (reference sequence). The CDR3 is made up of 12 amino acids.

The rearrangement joins TRBV20-1 to TRBJ1-2, with TRBD1 matching over 8 bases. CDR3 length equals 11 residues. Per germline, CDR1 DFQATT and CDR2 SNEGSKA (reference sequence). The CDR3 bases are TGCAATGCCCGAACAGGGGGTGGCTACACCTTC. Protein sequence: CNARTGGGYTF.

This clonotype has more than one count but fewer than ten. The CDR3 sequence: CASSLGVGELFF. The CDR3 coding sequence is TGTGCCAGCAGTTTAGGGGTCGGGGAGCTGTTTTTT. J is TRBJ2-2 and V is TRBV28; D gene ambiguous. Deletions cut 2 bases from V and 7 bases from J, with 5 bases between. Germline V gene sequence: CDR1 MDHEN, CDR2 SYDVKM. This CDR3 is built from 12 residues.

The chain uses TRBV20-1 and TRBJ2-7; no definite D call. Germline values: CDR1 DFQATT, CDR2 SNEGSKA (reference sequence). This CDR3 has 12 residues. V shed 5 bases and J shed 11 bases, with 19 bases lying between them. The CDR3 coding sequence is TGCAGTGCTCCGGTCCGGTTTCTCGGAGAGTACTTC. As protein: CSAPVRFLGEYF.

This clonotype was counted many times. The J gene is TRBJ2-7, the V gene TRBV28, with D maybe TRBD2 (6 bases). Trimming pared 6 bases from V and 0 bases from J, leaving 15 bases between. Germline V gene sequence: CDR1 MDHEN, CDR2 SYDVKM. The CDR3 is made up of 15 amino acids. The CDR3 here is CASRPGGRSSYEQYF. CDR3 sequence (DNA): TGTGCCAGCAGGCCCGGGGGTCGATCCTCCTACGAGCAGTACTTC.

This clonotype was observed a few times. The DNA of the CDR3 is TGTGCCAGCAGTGCCCGGGACAGAACCCAAGAGACCCAGTACTTC. It specifies CASSARDRTQETQYF. The chain employs TRBV28 and TRBJ2-5; 7 bases agree with TRBD1. The trim removed 5 bases at V and 1 base at J, leaving 7 bases unmatched. Germline CDR1 and CDR2: MDHEN and SYDVKM. This CDR3 is built from 15 residues.

The V call is TRBV28, the J call TRBJ2-3; perhaps TRBD1 as D (6 bases). The germline gives CDR1 MDHEN, CDR2 SYDVKM. The CDR3 runs 13 residues. Trimming left V 6 bases short and J 5 bases short, with 12 bases between. CDR3 DNA sequence: TGTGCCAGCAGGAGCCCCAGGGGAGATACGCAGTATTTT. Translated: CASRSPRGDTQYF. The full variable domain, rest sourced from reference TRBV28 and TRBJ2-3, is DVKVTQSSRYLVKRTGEKVFLECVQDMDHENMFWYRQDPGLGLRLIYFSYDVKMKEKGDIPEGYSVSREKKERFSLILESASTNQTSMYLCASRSPRGDTQYFGPGTRLTVL.